Sequencing of this T cell receptor beta chain was carried out in a study of blood T cell repertoires in COVID-19. Study-wide context: PBMCs, B-cell-depleted T cells, or T cells provided the cDNA or gDNA that made up the material.

The table lists this clone with a count of one. Original data processing: Cell counts per sample came from amplifying reference gene primers. Profiling relied on immunoSEQ multiplex PCR, and the TCRdb table lists in-frame clones only, not all of them. V, J and clone size are those of that table, while D and trimming were read from the DNA. The sample consists of around 300,000 clones, about 86% of them appearing once. This CDR3 is built from 16 residues. The rearrangement links TRBV21-1 to TRBJ2-7; TRBD1, as called in the table, went unchecked against the DNA. TRBV21-1 is classified as a pseudogene. The specimen was peripheral blood. The source of this sequence is a woman aged 65 to 85 with COVID-19, enrolled during active disease. The CDR3 loop reads CASSKGGRVVSYEQYF. CDR3 nucleotide sequence: TGTGCCAGCAGCAAAGGGGGCAGGGTAGTTTCCTACGAGCAGTACTTC.